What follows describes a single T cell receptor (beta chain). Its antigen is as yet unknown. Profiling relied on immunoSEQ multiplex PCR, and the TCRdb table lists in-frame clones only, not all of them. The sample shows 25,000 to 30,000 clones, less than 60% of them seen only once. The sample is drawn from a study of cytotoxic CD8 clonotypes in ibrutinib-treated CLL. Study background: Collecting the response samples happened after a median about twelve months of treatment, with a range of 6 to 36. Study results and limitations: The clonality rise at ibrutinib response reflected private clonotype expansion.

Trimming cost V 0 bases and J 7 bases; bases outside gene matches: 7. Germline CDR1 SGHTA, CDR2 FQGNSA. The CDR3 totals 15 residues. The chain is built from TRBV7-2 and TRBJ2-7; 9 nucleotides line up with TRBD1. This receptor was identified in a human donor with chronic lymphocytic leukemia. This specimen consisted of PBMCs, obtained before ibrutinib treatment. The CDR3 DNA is TGTGCCAGCAGCTTAGCTGGACAGGGGATGGGAGAGCAGTACTTC. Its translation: CASSLAGQGMGEQYF.